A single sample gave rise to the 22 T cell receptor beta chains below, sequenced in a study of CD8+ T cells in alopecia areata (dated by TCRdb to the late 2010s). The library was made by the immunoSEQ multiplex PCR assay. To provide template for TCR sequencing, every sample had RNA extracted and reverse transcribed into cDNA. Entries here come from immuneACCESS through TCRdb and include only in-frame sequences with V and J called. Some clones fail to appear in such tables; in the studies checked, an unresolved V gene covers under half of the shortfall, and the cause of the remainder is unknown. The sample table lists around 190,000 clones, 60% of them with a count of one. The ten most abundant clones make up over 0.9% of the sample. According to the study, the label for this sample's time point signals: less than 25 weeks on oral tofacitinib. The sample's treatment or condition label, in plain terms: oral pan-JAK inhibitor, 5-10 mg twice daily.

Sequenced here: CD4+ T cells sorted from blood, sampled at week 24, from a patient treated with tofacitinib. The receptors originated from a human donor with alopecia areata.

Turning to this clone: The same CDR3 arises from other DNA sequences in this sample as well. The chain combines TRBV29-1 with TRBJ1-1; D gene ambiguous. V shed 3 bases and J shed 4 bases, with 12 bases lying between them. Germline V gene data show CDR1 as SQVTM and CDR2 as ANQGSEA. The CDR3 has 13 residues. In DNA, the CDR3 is TGCAGCGTTGACCGGGGAGGTCGCACTGAAGCTTTCTTT. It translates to CSVDRGGRTEAFF.

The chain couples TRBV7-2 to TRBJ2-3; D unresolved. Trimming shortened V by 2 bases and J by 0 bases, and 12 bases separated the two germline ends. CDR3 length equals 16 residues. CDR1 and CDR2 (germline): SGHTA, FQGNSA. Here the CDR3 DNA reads TGTGCCAGCAGCTTAAGGCTTCCCCTGAGCACAGATACGCAGTATTTT. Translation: CASSLRLPLSTDTQYF.

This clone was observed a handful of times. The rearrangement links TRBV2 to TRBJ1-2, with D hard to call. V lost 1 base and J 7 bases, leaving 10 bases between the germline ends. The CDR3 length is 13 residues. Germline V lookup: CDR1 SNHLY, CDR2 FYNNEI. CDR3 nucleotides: TGTGCCAGCAGTGAAGATTTGCTGGTTGGCTACACCTTC. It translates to CASSEDLLVGYTF.

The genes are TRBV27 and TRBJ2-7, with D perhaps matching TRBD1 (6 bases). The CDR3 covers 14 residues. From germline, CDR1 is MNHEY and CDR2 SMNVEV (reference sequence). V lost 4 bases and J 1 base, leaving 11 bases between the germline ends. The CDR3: CASSSQGRSYEQYF. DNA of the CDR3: TGTGCCAGCAGTTCCCAGGGGCGGTCCTACGAGCAGTACTTC.

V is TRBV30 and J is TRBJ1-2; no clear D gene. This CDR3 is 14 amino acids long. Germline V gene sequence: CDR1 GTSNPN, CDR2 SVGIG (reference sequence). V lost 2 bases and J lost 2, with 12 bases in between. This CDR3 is CAWSTPQGNYGYTF. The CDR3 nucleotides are TGTGCCTGGAGTACCCCTCAAGGGAACTATGGCTACACCTTC.

CDR3 bases: TGCAGCGCAATAGCGGGGAAAGAGACCCAGTACTTC. This translates into CSAIAGKETQYF. The chain carries TRBV29-1 and TRBJ2-5; TRBD2 matches 8 bases. Germline CDR1 reads SQVTM; CDR2 reads ANQGSEA. The V gene end was trimmed by 7 bases and the J gene end by 3 bases; junction bases not matched to a gene: 4. This CDR3 comprises 12 residues.

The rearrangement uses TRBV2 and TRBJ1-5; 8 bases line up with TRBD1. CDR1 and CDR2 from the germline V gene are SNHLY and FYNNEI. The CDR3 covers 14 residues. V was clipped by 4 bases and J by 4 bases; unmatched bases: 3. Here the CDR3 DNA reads TGTGCCAGCAGTGCTCGGACAGGGAATCAGCCCCAGCATTTT. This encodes CASSARTGNQPQHF.

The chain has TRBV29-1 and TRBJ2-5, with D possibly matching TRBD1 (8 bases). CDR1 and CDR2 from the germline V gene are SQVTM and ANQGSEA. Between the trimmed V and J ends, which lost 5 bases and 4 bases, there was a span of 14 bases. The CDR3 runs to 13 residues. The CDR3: CSVTGGGGETQYF. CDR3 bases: TGCAGCGTTACAGGGGGGGGAGGAGAGACCCAGTACTTC. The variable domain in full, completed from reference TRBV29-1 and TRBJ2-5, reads SAVISQKPSRDICQRGTSLTIQCQVDSQVTMMFWYRQQPGQSLTLIATANQGSEATYESGFVIDKFPISRPNLTFSTLTVSNMSPEDSSIYLCSVTGGGGETQYFGPGTRLLVL.

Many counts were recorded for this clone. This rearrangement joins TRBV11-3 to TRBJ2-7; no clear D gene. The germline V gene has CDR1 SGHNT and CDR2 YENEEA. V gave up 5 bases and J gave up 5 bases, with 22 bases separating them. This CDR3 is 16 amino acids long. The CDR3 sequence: CASSRKPLDGEDEQYF. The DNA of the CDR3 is TGTGCCAGCAGCCGCAAACCCCTTGACGGCGAGGACGAGCAGTACTTC.

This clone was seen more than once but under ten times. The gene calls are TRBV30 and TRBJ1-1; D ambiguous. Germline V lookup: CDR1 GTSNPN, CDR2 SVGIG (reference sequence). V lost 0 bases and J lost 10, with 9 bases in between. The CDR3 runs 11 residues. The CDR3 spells CAWSVLNVAFF. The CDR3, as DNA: TGTGCCTGGAGTGTACTTAACGTAGCTTTCTTT.

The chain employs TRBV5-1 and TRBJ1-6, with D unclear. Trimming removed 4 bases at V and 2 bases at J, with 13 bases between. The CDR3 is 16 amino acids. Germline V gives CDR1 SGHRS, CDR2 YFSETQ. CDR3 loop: CASSPDGSPYNSPLHF. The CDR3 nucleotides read TGCGCCAGCAGCCCGGATGGAAGCCCCTATAATTCACCCCTCCACTTT.

CDR3 nucleotide sequence: TGCGCCAGCAGCTTGGACTCCCTTGGGGCCAAAAACATTCAGTACTTC. This translates into CASSLDSLGAKNIQYF. The gene calls are TRBV5-1 and TRBJ2-4; D call uncertain. Trimming cost V 0 bases and J 1 base, with 11 bases left between them. The CDR3 is 16 amino acids. The germline CDR1 and CDR2 sequences are SGHRS and YFSETQ.

The CDR3 reads CASSLGMLRGVISPLHF. CDR3 nucleotides: TGTGCCAGCAGCTTAGGGATGTTGCGGGGTGTGATTTCACCCCTCCACTTT. This chain links TRBV7-8 with TRBJ1-6; D not resolved. The CDR3 has 17 residues. The germline V and J ends were trimmed by 1 base and 9 bases, with 19 bases remaining between them. The V gene's germline CDR1 is SGHVS and CDR2 FQNEAQ.

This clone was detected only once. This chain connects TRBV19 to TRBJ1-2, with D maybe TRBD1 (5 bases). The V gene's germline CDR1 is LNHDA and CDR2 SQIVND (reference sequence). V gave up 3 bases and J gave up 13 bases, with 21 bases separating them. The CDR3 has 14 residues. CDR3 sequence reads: CASSIQGARATATF. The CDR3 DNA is TGTGCCAGTAGTATTCAGGGTGCTCGGGCAACGGCCACCTTC.

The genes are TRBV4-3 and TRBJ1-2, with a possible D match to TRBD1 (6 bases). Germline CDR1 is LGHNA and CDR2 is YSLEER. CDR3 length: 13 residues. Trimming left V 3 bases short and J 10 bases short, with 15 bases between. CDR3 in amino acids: CASSQGAQGVYTF. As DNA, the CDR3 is TGCGCCAGCAGCCAGGGGGCACAGGGAGTCTACACCTTC.

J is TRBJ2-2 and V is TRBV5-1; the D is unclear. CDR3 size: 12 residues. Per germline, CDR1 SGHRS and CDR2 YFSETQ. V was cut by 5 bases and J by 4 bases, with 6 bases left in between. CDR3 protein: CASRFSTGELFF. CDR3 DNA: TGCGCCAGCAGGTTTTCCACCGGGGAGCTGTTTTTT. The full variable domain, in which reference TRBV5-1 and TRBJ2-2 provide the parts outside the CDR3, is KAGVTQTPRYLIKTRGQQVTLSCSPISGHRSVSWYQQTPGQGLQFLFEYFSETQRNKGNFPGRFSGRQFSNSRSEMNVSTLELGDSALYLCASRFSTGELFFGEGSRLTVL.

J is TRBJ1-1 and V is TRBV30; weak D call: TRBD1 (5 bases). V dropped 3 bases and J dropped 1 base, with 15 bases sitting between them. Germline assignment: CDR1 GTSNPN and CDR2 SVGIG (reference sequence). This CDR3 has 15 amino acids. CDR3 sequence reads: CAWRASGLPNTEAFF. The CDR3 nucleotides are TGTGCCTGGAGGGCTTCGGGACTACCGAACACTGAAGCTTTCTTT.

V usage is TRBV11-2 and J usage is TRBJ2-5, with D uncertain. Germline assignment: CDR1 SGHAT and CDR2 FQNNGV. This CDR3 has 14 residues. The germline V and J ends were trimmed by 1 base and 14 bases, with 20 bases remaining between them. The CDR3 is CASSLGAGEQNHYF. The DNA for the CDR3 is TGTGCCAGCAGCTTAGGGGCCGGCGAACAGAATCATTACTTC.

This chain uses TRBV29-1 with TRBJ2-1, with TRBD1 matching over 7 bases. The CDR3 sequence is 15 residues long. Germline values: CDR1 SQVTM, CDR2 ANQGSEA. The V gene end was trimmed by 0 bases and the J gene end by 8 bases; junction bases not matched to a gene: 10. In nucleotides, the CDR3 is TGCAGCGTTGAAGATCGAGGGGGCGCTGGGGATGAGCAGTTCTTC. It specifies CSVEDRGGAGDEQFF.

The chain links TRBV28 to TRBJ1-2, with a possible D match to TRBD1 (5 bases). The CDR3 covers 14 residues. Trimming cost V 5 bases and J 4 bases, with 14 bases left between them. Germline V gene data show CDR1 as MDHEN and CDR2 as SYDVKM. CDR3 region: CASSGRGPPYGYTF. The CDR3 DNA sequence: TGTGCCAGCAGTGGGAGGGGACCTCCCTATGGCTACACCTTC.

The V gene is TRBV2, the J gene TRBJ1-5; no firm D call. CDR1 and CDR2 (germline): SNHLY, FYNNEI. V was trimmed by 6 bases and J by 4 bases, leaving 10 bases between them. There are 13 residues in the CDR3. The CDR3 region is CASRWALNQPQHF. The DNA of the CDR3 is TGTGCCAGCAGATGGGCCCTAAATCAGCCCCAGCATTTT.

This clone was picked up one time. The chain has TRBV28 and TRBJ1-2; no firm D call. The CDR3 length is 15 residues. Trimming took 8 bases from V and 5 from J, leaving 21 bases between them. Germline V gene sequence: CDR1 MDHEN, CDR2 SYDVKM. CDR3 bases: TGTGCCAGCGGAACCCTAAATGACCTCCGGTATGGCTACACCTTC. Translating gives CASGTLNDLRYGYTF.